The rows below give T cell receptor beta chains drawn from one sample of a study of blood T cells in healthy people across ages. A single record per CDR3 protein comes from TCRdb applying MiXCR to the 5' RACE reads. The table includes fewer than 1,000,000 distinct CDR3 sequences, less than 60% detected once. Sequencing input: blood. These receptors were collected from a man older than 75 in good health. The CDR3 runs from the conserved cysteine through the conserved F or W. A D gene is named only where the DNA matches it firmly. The size field is filled for only some rows; it gives once, few, many or a size class.

TGTGTCAGCAGCATGGGACTAGGACGGACAGATACGCAGTATTTT,CVSSMGLGRTDTQYF,TRBV7-2,TRBJ2-3,TRBD2,NA
TGTGCCAGCAGTGCGAATAAGGGACTAGCGGAACACTCCTACGAGCAGTACTTC,CASSANKGLAEHSYEQYF,TRBV6-4,TRBJ2-7,TRBD2,NA
TGTGCCAGCAGCCAAGTCTCTAGCGGCCAAGAGACCCAGTACTTC,CASSQVSSGQETQYF,TRBV3-1,TRBJ2-5,TRBD2,NA
TGTGCCAGCAGTTTAGGAGGGAGGAGCTCCTATAATTCACCCCTCCACTTT,CASSLGGRSSYNSPLHF,TRBV12-3/TRBV12-4,TRBJ1-6,NA,NA
TGTGCCAGCAGCCTCCGACAGGTCTCTAGCACAGATACGCAGTATTTT,CASSLRQVSSTDTQYF,TRBV14,TRBJ2-3,NA,NA
TGTGCCAGCAGCTTAAGGGGTCCCTCTGGGGCCAACGTCCCGACTTTC,CASSLRGPSGANVPTF,TRBV7-2,TRBJ2-6,NA,NA
TGTGCCAGCAGTGAAGGGCACGGGTACTATGGCTACACCTTC,CASSEGHGYYGYTF,TRBV25-1,TRBJ1-2,NA,NA
TGTGCCAGCAGTTCGCAACTCGGACACGGAGTAGCATATAGCACAGATACGCAGTATTTT,CASSSQLGHGVAYSTDTQYF,TRBV28,TRBJ2-3,NA,once
TGTGCCAGCTCGACGGGACAGAGAAGCACAGATACGCAGTATTTT,CASSTGQRSTDTQYF,TRBV18,TRBJ2-3,TRBD1,NA
TGCGCCAGCACCGATGGCGGCGAGCAGTACTTC,CASTDGGEQYF,TRBV5-1,TRBJ2-7,NA,many
TGTGCCACCAGCTCAATCCAGGGCGGAGGGAGCACAGATACGCAGTATTTT,CATSSIQGGGSTDTQYF,TRBV15,TRBJ2-3,NA,NA
TGTGCCATCAGTGAGCGCCGGGGGCTGGCGGGAGACGAGCAGTACTTC,CAISERRGLAGDEQYF,TRBV10-3,TRBJ2-7,NA,NA
TGTGCCAGCAGTGGTAAACAGAATAATTCACCCCTCCACTTT,CASSGKQNNSPLHF,TRBV2,TRBJ1-6,NA,few
TGTGCCAGCAGCTTACATCGTACAGCGGAGACCCGGTACTTC,CASSLHRTAETRYF,TRBV7-2,TRBJ2-5,NA,NA
TGCAGCCTTACGGCCTCCGGCGGGACGGTACAAGAGACCCAGTACTTC,CSLTASGGTVQETQYF,TRBV29-1,TRBJ2-5,NA,once
TGTGCCAGCAGTGAGAGATACGCCTACGAGCAGTACTTC,CASSERYAYEQYF,TRBV2,TRBJ2-7,NA,few
TGTGCCAGCAGGCCTACAGGGACCCAAGCTCCCTACGAGCAGTACTTC,CASRPTGTQAPYEQYF,TRBV11-1,TRBJ2-7,NA,NA
TGTGCCAGCAGCTTAGCCGGGACACACCAAGAGACCCAGTACTTC,CASSLAGTHQETQYF,TRBV7-2,TRBJ2-5,NA,NA
TGTGCCAGCAGTTATCTGACTAGCGGGAGGGTGAATACGCAGTATTTT,CASSYLTSGRVNTQYF,TRBV6-5,TRBJ2-3,TRBD2,NA
TGCAGTGCTAGAGATCCGGCAGAAGAAAGGAACATTCAGTACTTC,CSARDPAEERNIQYF,TRBV20-1,TRBJ2-4,NA,few
TGTGCCAGCAGGGGGCGGGTCCAAGAGACCCAGTACTTC,CASRGRVQETQYF,TRBV2,TRBJ2-5,NA,NA
TGTGCCTGGAGTGGGATTAAGGCGGCTACCTACAATGAGCAGTTCTTC,CAWSGIKAATYNEQFF,TRBV30,TRBJ2-1,NA,NA
TGTGCCAGCAGTCATGACAGGGGCGGTTTCGGGGAGCTGTTTTTT,CASSHDRGGFGELFF,TRBV6-5,TRBJ2-2,TRBD1,NA
TGCAGCGTTGAAAAGGACGGGAGGGCCAGGGATGGGCAGTTCTTC,CSVEKDGRARDGQFF,TRBV29-1,TRBJ2-1,TRBD2,NA
TGTGCCAGCAGTTTCAGGAGTCTAGCATACAATGAGCAGTACTTC,CASSFRSLAYNEQYF,TRBV27,TRBJ2-7,NA,NA
TGTGCCAGCAGTTACGGACTAAAAAACACCATATATTTT,CASSYGLKNTIYF,TRBV6-6,TRBJ1-3,NA,NA
TGTGCCACCAGTGAAGCAGGGGGCAATGAGCAGTTCTTC,CATSEAGGNEQFF,TRBV24-1,TRBJ2-1,TRBD1,few
TGTGCCAGCAGCTTAGGGGGCCATAATTCACCCCTCCACTTT,CASSLGGHNSPLHF,TRBV7-3,TRBJ1-6,NA,NA
TGCAGTGCTTCTCCCGGGACACTAACCCGTATCCAAGAGACCCAGTACTTC,CSASPGTLTRIQETQYF,TRBV20-1,TRBJ2-5,NA,NA
TGCAGTGCTAGAGATTGGGGGGGCATAGCGGGGCGAGAGCAGTTCTTC,CSARDWGGIAGREQFF,TRBV20-1,TRBJ2-1,TRBD2,few
TGTGCCAGCAGCTTAGGCCGACCGCAAGAGACCCAGTACTTC,CASSLGRPQETQYF,TRBV7-2,TRBJ2-5,NA,few
TGTGCCAGCAGCCAAAGTGGGACTAGCGGGACCAACAATGAGCAGTTCTTC,CASSQSGTSGTNNEQFF,TRBV3-1,TRBJ2-1,TRBD2,NA
TGTGCCAGCAGCTTAGCTGCAGGGGTCTATGGCTACACCTTC,CASSLAAGVYGYTF,TRBV7-9,TRBJ1-2,NA,NA
TGTGCCACCAGCAGAGATGCAGCGGGAGGCGTGACCCAGTACTTC,CATSRDAAGGVTQYF,TRBV15,TRBJ2-5,TRBD2,NA
TGCAGTGCCCCCCCCGGACAGGTCCAAGAGACCCAGTACTTC,CSAPPGQVQETQYF,TRBV20-1,TRBJ2-5,TRBD1,many
TGTGCCAGCAGTGCGAGGGGGAACTACGAGCAGTACTTC,CASSARGNYEQYF,TRBV2,TRBJ2-7,NA,NA
TGTGCTTTGGGCACTGAAGCTTTCTTT,CALGTEAFF,TRBV6-5,TRBJ1-1,NA,NA
TGCGCCAGCAGCCTGGGACAACTACTCACAGATACGCAGTATTTT,CASSLGQLLTDTQYF,TRBV5-1,TRBJ2-3,NA,once
TGTGCCAGCAGTTCTCTGGGACTAGCGGTCTACAATGAGCAGTTCTTC,CASSSLGLAVYNEQFF,TRBV25-1,TRBJ2-1,TRBD2,NA